This T cell receptor (beta chain) was recovered during a study of blood T cell repertoires in COVID-19. About the study: Nucleic acid was either cDNA or gDNA, and it came from T cells, B-cell-depleted T cells, or PBMCs.

Method: immunoSEQ multiplex PCR; TCRdb's copy keeps in-frame clones and lacks some. The data hold about 270,000 clones, with 80% to 95% observed a single time. CDR1 and CDR2 from the germline V gene are LNHDA and SQIVND (reference sequence). The CDR3 length is 18 residues. Losses at the gene ends were 6 bases for V and 7 bases for J; bases not matched to a gene: 19. During active infection, Seattle patients enrolled and were then monitored through disease. This rearrangement joins TRBV19 to TRBJ1-2, with 11 bases identical to TRBD1. Sequencing was carried out using peripheral blood. The receptor's source is a young adult with COVID-19, enrolled during active disease. CDR3 protein: CASSPRGTGGLLSLGYTF. CDR3 sequence (DNA): TGTGCCAGTAGCCCGAGGGGGACAGGGGGACTCCTTTCCCTTGGCTACACCTTC. Full variable domain (outside the CDR3, taken from reference TRBV19 and TRBJ1-2): DGGITQSPKYLFRKEGQNVTLSCEQNLNHDAMYWYRQDPGQGLRLIYYSQIVNDFQKGDIAEGYSVSREKKESFPLTVTSAQKNPTAFYLCASSPRGTGGLLSLGYTFGSGTRLTVV.